This entry lists 5 T cell receptor beta chains sequenced from one sample in a study of post-analysis software for immune sequencing data. The study's findings and limits: The five TRBV segments detected at higher frequency in patients than in controls included TRBV5-6, TRBV5-1 and TRBV20-1.

These receptors' targets are unknown. Sequencing libraries made from TCR beta cDNA carried unique molecular identifiers. TCRdb reanalysed the PCR reads using MiXCR and keeps one entry per CDR3 protein. The data hold some 890,000 distinct CDR3 sequences, with approximately 50% observed a single time. The sample was blood. The receptors come from a girl under 18 with multiple sclerosis.

The chain carries TRBV12-3 or TRBV12-4 and TRBJ2-3; D is unresolved. CDR3 length equals 16 residues. Trimming pared 7 bases from V and 4 bases from J, leaving 21 bases between. In nucleotides, the CDR3 is TGTGCCAGCAAACAATCCGCCCCAGACCGCTCAGATACGCAGTATTTT. This gives the protein CASKQSAPDRSDTQYF.

The gene calls are TRBV7-8 and TRBJ2-4; D uncertain. The CDR3 runs 18 residues. CDR1 is SGHVS, CDR2 FQNEAQ, per germline. V was pared by 0 bases and J by 1 base, with 16 bases between. The CDR3 DNA follows: TGTGCCAGCAGCTTAGCTGCCCCCCCGGCCGTGGCCAAAAACATTCAGTACTTC. Encoded protein: CASSLAAPPAVAKNIQYF.

This clonotype was counted a few times. This chain uses TRBV20-1 with TRBJ2-5; 9 bases agree with TRBD1. Per the germline V gene, CDR1 is DFQATT and CDR2 is SNEGSKA (reference sequence). The CDR3 totals 13 residues. V shed 6 bases, J shed 6 bases, and the junction held 8 bases outside the gene matches. Here the CDR3 reads CSARQGVRQTQYF. DNA for the CDR3: TGCAGTGCCCGACAGGGGGTAAGACAGACCCAGTACTTC.

This clonotype came up a few times. The CDR3 sequence is CASSPTVGSQETQYF. In nucleotides, the CDR3 is TGTGCCAGCAGTCCGACCGTTGGATCTCAAGAGACCCAGTACTTC. V and J are TRBV9 and TRBJ2-5; D remains ambiguous. The V gene's germline CDR1 is SGDLS and CDR2 YYNGEE. Trimming removed 5 bases from V and 2 bases from J, with 16 bases in between. The CDR3 loop spans 15 amino acids.

This clonotype appeared a few times. The CDR3 DNA is TGTGCCAGCAGTTTAGTTTTTGGGCGGTCCTCCTACGAGCAGTACTTC. Amino acids: CASSLVFGRSSYEQYF. The chain couples TRBV28 to TRBJ2-7, with D unclear. V lost 2 bases and J lost 0, with 14 bases in between. From germline, CDR1 is MDHEN and CDR2 SYDVKM. The CDR3 is made up of 16 amino acids. Complete variable domain (other parts from reference TRBV28 and TRBJ2-7): DVKVTQSSRYLVKRTGEKVFLECVQDMDHENMFWYRQDPGLGLRLIYFSYDVKMKEKGDIPEGYSVSREKKERFSLILESASTNQTSMYLCASSLVFGRSSYEQYFGPGTRLTVT.